The 30 T cell receptor beta chains below were found in one sample sequenced in a study of monozygotic twins with inflammatory bowel disease. Reanalyzing the 5' RACE reads, TCRdb keeps one entry per CDR3 protein, without DNA. The ten most abundant clones cover 2.4% of a sample with more than 350,000 distinct CDR3 sequences. The material sequenced was blood. The receptors here all came from a human donor with ulcerative colitis or Crohn's disease, or a healthy co-twin of an affected twin (not recorded which).

CDR3 protein: CATSRELDQPQHF. The rearrangement joins TRBV15 to TRBJ1-5. CDR3 length: 13 amino acids. In germline, CDR1 is LNHNV, CDR2 YYDKDF (reference sequence). The full variable domain, with the rest looked up from reference TRBV15 and TRBJ1-5, is DAMVIQNPRYQVTQFGKPVTLSCSQTLNHNVMYWYQQKSSQAPKLLFHYYDKDFNNEADTPDNFQSRRPNTSFCFLDIRSPGLGDTAMYLCATSRELDQPQHFGDGTRLSIL.

This chain joins TRBV28 and TRBJ2-4; without DNA, the TCRdb call of TRBD1 cannot be checked. CDR1 is MDHEN and CDR2 is SYDVKM in the germline V gene. This CDR3 contains 15 residues. The CDR3 reads CAVGTGTLAKNIQYF.

The V and J genes are TRBV24-1 and TRBJ1-4. CDR1 KGHDR and CDR2 SFDVKD come from the germline V gene. The CDR3 sequence is 13 residues long. The CDR3 is CATSDHLNEKLFF.

This chain connects TRBV9 to TRBJ2-1; with no DNA, the TCRdb D assignment of TRBD2 cannot be verified. CDR3 size: 18 residues. Germline CDR1 is SGDLS and CDR2 is YYNGEE. The CDR3 region is CASSPGGGPGEAYNEQFF.

The rearrangement joins TRBV20-1 to TRBJ2-7. The CDR3 length is 13 residues. Germline V gene data show CDR1 as DFQATT and CDR2 as SNEGSKA (reference sequence). CDR3 residues: CSASYRASYEQYF.

Here the CDR3 reads CATSDRTGGEQYF. The rearrangement links TRBV24-1 to TRBJ2-7; TCRdb indicates TRBD1, and absent DNA this call remains unverified. This CDR3 region has 13 residues. CDR1 is KGHDR, CDR2 SFDVKD, per germline.

The genes are TRBV20-1 and TRBJ2-1; the D gene TCRdb calls, TRBD2, cannot be checked with no DNA. This CDR3 has 15 amino acids. Per germline, CDR1 DFQATT and CDR2 SNEGSKA (reference sequence). The CDR3: CSAPPLAGVYNEQFF.

V is TRBV29-1 and J is TRBJ1-1. The germline V gene encodes CDR1 SQVTM and CDR2 ANQGSEA. This CDR3 has 11 residues. The CDR3 sequence: CSVEKTAQAFF.

The chain uses TRBV24-1 and TRBJ2-1; TCRdb's assignment of TRBD2 cannot be checked, as there is no DNA. The germline V gene encodes CDR1 KGHDR and CDR2 SFDVKD. CDR3 length equals 16 residues. The CDR3 region is CATSPGTGLVRNEQFF.

This sequence joins TRBV7-9 and TRBJ2-3; the TCRdb call, TRBD2, lacks DNA for checking. This CDR3 region has 15 residues. CDR1 is SEHNR, CDR2 FQNEAQ, per germline (reference sequence). CDR3: CASIHPGGPTDTQYF.

The chain has TRBV20-1 and TRBJ1-1. Germline assignment: CDR1 DFQATT and CDR2 SNEGSKA (reference sequence). This CDR3 is 12 amino acids long. The CDR3: CSARRPNTEAFF.

The chain has TRBV10-3 and TRBJ2-7; TCRdb designates TRBD2, a call that cannot be tested without DNA. Germline lookup yields CDR1 ENHRY and CDR2 SYGVKD. This CDR3 contains 14 residues. The CDR3 sequence: CAISVSAGSSEQYF.

The chain joins TRBV3-1 to TRBJ2-2. The CDR3 spans 16 residues. Germline CDR1 is LGHDT and CDR2 is YNNKEL (reference sequence). CDR3 in amino acids: CASSQVRVSNTGELFF.

The V call is TRBV13, the J call TRBJ2-7; TCRdb selects TRBD1, and the lack of DNA leaves this call unchecked. This CDR3 has 16 amino acids. In germline, CDR1 is PRHDT, CDR2 FYEKMQ (reference sequence). Here the CDR3 reads CASSSPGQGGSYEQYF.

The chain carries TRBV27 and TRBJ2-7; TCRdb's D gene call, TRBD2, goes unchecked for lack of DNA. The germline CDR1 and CDR2 sequences are MNHEY and SMNVEV (reference sequence). The CDR3 runs to 14 residues. The CDR3 loop reads CASSSPGLTYEQYF.

This chain links TRBV6-1 with TRBJ2-3; with no DNA, the TCRdb D assignment of TRBD2 cannot be verified. CDR1 MNHNS and CDR2 SASEGT come from the germline V gene. The CDR3 extends over 12 amino acids. CDR3 sequence reads: CASSAWEDTQYF.

The chain is built from TRBV19 and TRBJ2-4; TCRdb designates TRBD1, a call that cannot be tested without DNA. This CDR3 has 15 residues. Germline-derived CDR1 and CDR2 are LNHDA and SQIVND (reference sequence). The CDR3 is CASSSFSQGNDIQYF. Full variable domain (remainder filled in from reference TRBV19 and TRBJ2-4): DGGITQSPKYLFRKEGQNVTLSCEQNLNHDAMYWYRQDPGQGLRLIYYSQIVNDFQKGDIAEGYSVSREKKESFPLTVTSAQKNPTAFYLCASSSFSQGNDIQYFGAGTRLSVL.

The J gene is TRBJ2-1, the V gene TRBV29-1; TCRdb gives TRBD1 as the D gene, but with no DNA this cannot be confirmed. The CDR3 length is 17 residues. Germline V gene sequence: CDR1 SQVTM, CDR2 ANQGSEA. The CDR3 loop is CSAPPQGFLPGDNEQFF.

V is TRBV12-3 or TRBV12-4 and J is TRBJ2-5; TCRdb indicates TRBD1, and absent DNA this call remains unverified. The CDR3 is 13 amino acids. The CDR3 region is CASSSPPYETQYF.

This chain links TRBV7-9 with TRBJ2-7; TCRdb indicates TRBD1, and absent DNA this call remains unverified. This CDR3 is 11 amino acids long. Looked up from germline, CDR1 is SEHNR and CDR2 is FQNEAQ (reference sequence). This CDR3 reads CASRDRGEQYF.

The V and J genes are TRBV5-1 and TRBJ2-7; checking the TCRdb D call of TRBD1 is not possible without DNA. Germline V gene sequence: CDR1 SGHRS, CDR2 YFSETQ. The CDR3 has 15 residues. CDR3 loop: CASSPNPGLGYEQYF.

J is TRBJ2-5 and V is TRBV6-1; TCRdb calls TRBD1, which cannot be checked without DNA. Per the germline V gene, CDR1 is MNHNS and CDR2 is SASEGT. CDR3 size: 14 residues. This CDR3 is CASRRDIGRETQYF.

CDR3 amino acids: CASSLGLSTDTQYF. V and J are TRBV5-1 and TRBJ2-3. CDR1 and CDR2 (germline): SGHRS, YFSETQ. There are 14 residues in the CDR3.

The chain carries TRBV15 and TRBJ2-2; TCRdb's D call, TRBD2, is unchecked because there is no DNA. Per the germline V gene, CDR1 is LNHNV and CDR2 is YYDKDF (reference sequence). The CDR3 covers 13 residues. CDR3 residues: CATRGRGGPELFF.

The V gene is TRBV2, the J gene TRBJ2-6; the TCRdb D gene call, TRBD1, has no DNA to confirm it. This CDR3 is built from 17 residues. Germline V gene data show CDR1 as SNHLY and CDR2 as FYNNEI. CDR3 protein: CASRDGTGGSGANVLTF.

J is TRBJ1-5 and V is TRBV5-6; TCRdb designates TRBD1, a call that cannot be tested without DNA. Germline V gene data show CDR1 as SGHDT and CDR2 as YYEEEE. The CDR3 has 14 residues. CDR3 residues: CASSSAGGTQPQHF.

The chain is built from TRBV7-2 and TRBJ1-6. The CDR3 totals 15 residues. Germline CDR1 SGHTA, CDR2 FQGNSA. CDR3: CASSPFQAIISPLHF.

The V and J genes are TRBV28 and TRBJ1-4; without DNA, the TCRdb call of TRBD1 cannot be checked. Germline CDR1 and CDR2: MDHEN and SYDVKM. The CDR3 runs 12 residues. This CDR3 reads CASAPPGEKLFF.

This chain links TRBV28 with TRBJ2-2; TCRdb selects TRBD1, and the lack of DNA leaves this call unchecked. Germline CDR1 MDHEN, CDR2 SYDVKM. There are 16 residues in the CDR3. This CDR3 reads CASSPAGTVHTGELFF.

This rearrangement joins TRBV10-3 to TRBJ2-3; lacking DNA, the TRBD1 call made by TCRdb goes unchecked. This CDR3 is built from 14 residues. Germline V gene lookup returns CDR1 ENHRY and CDR2 SYGVKD. The CDR3 loop reads CAISELGGTDTQYF.